In its sample, the clone carrying this T cell receptor (beta chain) was seen many times. Antigen unknown. 5'RACE generated cDNA with 10-nucleotide random UMIs. A single record per CDR3 protein comes from TCRdb applying MiXCR to the 5' RACE reads. Of roughly 100,000 distinct CDR3 sequences listed, around 3.3% are singletons. The CDR3 contains 14 residues. V was clipped by 6 bases and J by 0 bases, with 11 bases between them. Germline CDR1 and CDR2: ENHRY and SYGVKD. Unsorted libraries were prepared from 2 million PBMCs held at -80 C. The sample is drawn from a study of neurological immune-mediated disorders. Study observations and caveats: The greatest degree of TCR clonal expansion was observed in HTLV-1-associated myelopathy, with the lowest in multiple sclerosis, below that of healthy controls.

Source material: PBMCs. J is TRBJ1-1 and V is TRBV10-3, with no clear D. The source of this sequence is a woman under 30 with multiple sclerosis. The DNA for the CDR3 is TGTGCCATCAGGCGGGTCCTTTTGAACACTGAAGCTTTCTTT. Its protein product is CAIRRVLLNTEAFF.